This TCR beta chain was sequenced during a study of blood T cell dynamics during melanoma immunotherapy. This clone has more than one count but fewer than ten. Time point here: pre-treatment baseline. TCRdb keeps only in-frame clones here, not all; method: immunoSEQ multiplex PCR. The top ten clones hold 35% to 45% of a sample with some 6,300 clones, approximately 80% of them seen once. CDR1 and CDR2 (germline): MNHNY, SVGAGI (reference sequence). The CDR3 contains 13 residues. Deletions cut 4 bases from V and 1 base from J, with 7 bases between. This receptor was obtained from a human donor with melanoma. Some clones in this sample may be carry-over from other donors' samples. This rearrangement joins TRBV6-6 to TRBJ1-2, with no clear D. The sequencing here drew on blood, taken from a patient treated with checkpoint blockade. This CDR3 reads CASSFDDNYGYTF. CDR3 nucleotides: TGTGCCAGCAGTTTCGACGATAACTATGGCTACACCTTC.